This T cell receptor beta chain emerged from a study of blood T cell repertoires in COVID-19. CDR1 and CDR2 (germline): LGHDT, YNNKEL (reference sequence). The CDR3 runs to 16 residues. Trimming removed 0 bases from V and 3 bases from J, with 14 bases in between. TCRdb keeps only in-frame clones here, not all; method: immunoSEQ multiplex PCR. The profile shows about 260,000 clones, about 89% of them singletons. The genes are TRBV3-1 (or the pseudogene TRBV3-2) and TRBJ1-2, with D tentatively TRBD1 (5 bases). The sample comprised peripheral blood. This clonotype was obtained from a woman between 40 and 50 years old who had recovered from COVID-19. The CDR3 coding sequence is TGTGCCAGCAGCCAAGATCCGCAGGGTTCCGACTATGGCTACACCTTC. Its translation is CASSQDPQGSDYGYTF.